This T cell receptor (beta chain) was recorded in a study of shared clonotypes between healthy human individuals. The CDR3 runs to 14 residues. Germline V CDR1 and CDR2: MDHEN, SYDVKM. V was shortened by 8 bases and J by 1 base, with 12 bases between the two germline ends. As defined, naive CD8 cells were CD45RO-negative and positively selected for CCR7, with terminally differentiated effector memory CD45RA+ cells excluded. This clone was recorded only once. Using immunoSEQ multiplex PCR, the repertoire was profiled, and TCRdb retains in-frame clones only, with some absent. The sample yields roughly 590,000 clones, about 95% seen once.

The source material was naive CD8+ T cells sorted from blood. The TCR sequence derives from a woman in her 30s in good health. The chain uses TRBV28 and TRBJ1-5; D gene ambiguous. The CDR3 DNA sequence: TGTGCCAGCGCTTGGGGAGAAAGCAATCAGCCCCAGCATTTT. It yields the protein CASAWGESNQPQHF.